The T cell receptor beta chain described here comes from a study of T cells in localized non-small cell lung cancer. Details on this clone: Its antigen is undetermined.

CDR3 length: 13 amino acids. CDR1 is MRHNA, CDR2 SNTAGT, per germline. V lost 5 bases and J lost 4, with 11 bases in between. The method was immunoSEQ multiplex PCR; TCRdb's version includes in-frame clones alone and lacks a portion of them. Of 25,000 to 35,000 clones in the sample, 84% were seen once. General study results and limits: Appearing in adjacent lung were a median roughly 60 of the top 100 tumor clones.

Sequences were derived from peripheral blood mononuclear cells, sampled before any cancer treatment. This chain links TRBV6-4 with TRBJ1-1; D not certain. This TCR was sampled from a man aged 40 to 70 with stage III lung adenocarcinoma. CDR3 sequence reads: CASSYLWGTEAFF. The CDR3 nucleotides read TGTGCCAGCAGTTACTTGTGGGGCACTGAAGCTTTCTTT.